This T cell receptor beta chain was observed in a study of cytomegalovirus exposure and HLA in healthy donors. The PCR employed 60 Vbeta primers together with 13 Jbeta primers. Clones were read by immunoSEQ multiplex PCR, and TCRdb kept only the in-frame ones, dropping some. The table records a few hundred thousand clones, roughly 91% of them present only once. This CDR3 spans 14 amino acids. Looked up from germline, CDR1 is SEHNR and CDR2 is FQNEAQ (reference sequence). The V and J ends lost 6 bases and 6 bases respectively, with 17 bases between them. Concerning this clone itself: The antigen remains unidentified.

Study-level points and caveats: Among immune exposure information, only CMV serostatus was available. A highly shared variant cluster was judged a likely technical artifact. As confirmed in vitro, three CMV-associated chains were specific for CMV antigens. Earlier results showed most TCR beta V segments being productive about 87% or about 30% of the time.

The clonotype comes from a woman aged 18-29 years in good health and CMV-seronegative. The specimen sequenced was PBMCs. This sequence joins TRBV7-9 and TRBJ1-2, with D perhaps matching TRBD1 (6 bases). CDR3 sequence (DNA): TGTGCCAGCAGTTTGGGGAGGGGGGAGGATGGCTACACCTTC. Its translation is CASSLGRGEDGYTF.